The clone carrying this T cell receptor (beta chain) was counted ten times or more. This specimen belongs to a study of Graves' ophthalmopathy and Graves' hyperthyroidism. Study as a whole: Samples of peripheral blood were obtained at initial diagnosis, prior to treatment of any kind.

Every ophthalmopathy donor presented moderate-to-severe activity, CAS ≥3, NOSPECS ≥4 and duration under 3 months. As the starting material, 10 ml of fresh peripheral blood yielded the PBMCs. RNA transcripts yielded amplified TCR beta CDR3 regions. A first-round RT-PCR used HTBI primers, followed by a second-round multiplex PCR. TCRdb re-called the multiplex PCR reads with MiXCR, one entry per CDR3 protein. The sample includes about 400,000 distinct CDR3 sequences, 18% of them seen just once. This CDR3 is 13 amino acids long. From germline, CDR1 is MGHDK and CDR2 SYGVNS. With 3 bases removed from V and 7 bases from J, the gap between germline ends came to 7 bases.

The rearrangement links TRBV25-1 to TRBJ1-6; D uncertain. The specimen sequenced was peripheral blood. The TCR was taken from a woman in her late teens or twenties with Graves' ophthalmopathy. The CDR3 coding sequence is TGTGCCAGCAGTGACAGACTCAATTCACCCCTCCACTTT. It codes for CASSDRLNSPLHF.